This T cell receptor beta chain stems from a study of shared clonotypes between healthy human individuals. Study-level points and caveats: For sorted subsets, rarefaction showed incomplete sequencing despite large depth.

A note on this clone: The antigen remains undetermined.

This CDR3 is built from 18 residues. Germline CDR1 reads SEHNR; CDR2 reads FQNEAQ (reference sequence). Trimming cost V 5 bases and J 2 bases; bases outside gene matches: 16. Healthy adults negative for HIV, lacking recent acute infections or vaccinations, served as donors. TCRdb's copy holds only in-frame clones and misses some; the assay was immunoSEQ multiplex PCR. The sample lists more than 2,000,000 clones, over 85% occurring once. The chain employs TRBV7-9 and TRBJ2-7, with 9 bases fitting TRBD2. Specimen: naive CD4+ T cells from PBMCs. Subset described: CD45RA+ positively selected. The origin of this receptor is a man aged 18-30 years in good health. Some clones in this sample may be carry-over from other donors' samples. The DNA for the CDR3 is TGTGCCAGCAGCCGCACCCCCCGCCGAGCGGGAGGCCCCTACGAGCAGTACTTC. Translation: CASSRTPRRAGGPYEQYF. Full variable domain (remainder filled in from reference TRBV7-9 and TRBJ2-7): DTGVSQNPRHKITKRGQNVTFRCDPISEHNRLYWYRQTLGQGPEFLTYFQNEAQLEKSRLLSDRFSAERPKGSFSTLEIQRTEQGDSAMYLCASSRTPRRAGGPYEQYFGPGTRLTVT.